This TCR beta chain is drawn from a study of CD8 T cells in ankylosing spondylitis. In this sample, this clonotype turned up a few times. Its antigen is unidentified. Study outcomes and limitations: Earlier work had already found some motif variants in reactive arthritis synovial fluid and blood. Disease-linked clones reportedly concentrated significantly in matched ankylosing spondylitis synovial fluid. A CD8+ phenotype characterized the disease-linked clones, which were relatively rare in peripheral blood. The study identified a TCR beta motif of 7 or 8 highly homologous variants that appeared characteristic of ankylosing spondylitis blood.

CDR3 length: 14 amino acids. Losses at the gene ends were 8 bases for V and 3 bases for J; bases not matched to a gene: 9. Germline values: CDR1 SQVTM, CDR2 ANQGSEA. A quantitative 5'-RACE method, one with molecular barcodes, was used to make TCR beta libraries. TCRdb called the 5' RACE reads again in MiXCR, with one record for every CDR3 protein. The sample shows about 540,000 distinct CDR3 sequences, roughly 12% of them seen only once. V usage is TRBV29-1 and J usage is TRBJ2-1; 8 bases fit TRBD2. The sequence derives from a male donor with ankylosing spondylitis. Source material: blood, either unsorted or a sorted T cell fraction (not recorded which). CDR3 sequence: CSLARGAVYNEQFF. The CDR3 coding sequence is TGCAGCCTTGCGCGGGGGGCCGTCTACAATGAGCAGTTCTTC.